The 32 T cell receptor beta chains below all came from one sample that was sequenced in a study of T cell responses to AZD1222 COVID-19 vaccine. Profiling relied on immunoSEQ multiplex PCR, and the TCRdb table lists in-frame clones only, not all of them. Here the sample spans fewer than 110,000 clones, roughly 90% being singletons. The material sequenced was peripheral blood, taken on day 0 of AZD1222 vaccination. Every receptor here comes from an adult in good health.

This clone is termed medium-sized (0.01 to 0.1%). The chain couples TRBV28 to TRBJ1-5; D gene ambiguous. The CDR3 has 15 amino acids. Germline CDR1 and CDR2: MDHEN and SYDVKM. The V end lost 2 bases, the J end lost 3 bases, and 11 bases lay between the germline ends. DNA for the CDR3: TGTGCCAGCAGTTTAGAGGGTCTGTTCAATCAGCCCCAGCATTTT. Amino acids: CASSLEGLFNQPQHF.

CDR3 DNA: TGTGCCAGCTCACCCCCTGGAGCGGACTATAGCAATCAGCCCCAGCATTTT. This gives the protein CASSPPGADYSNQPQHF. The chain couples TRBV18 to TRBJ1-5; D unclear. The CDR3 is 17 residues long. Germline CDR1 is KGHSH and CDR2 is LQKENI. V lost 3 bases, J lost 0 bases, and 15 bases lay in between.

CDR3 protein: CASRQRAGGPADTQYF. The CDR3 DNA reads TGCGCCAGCAGACAGAGAGCGGGAGGGCCCGCAGATACGCAGTATTTT. This chain connects TRBV10-2 to TRBJ2-3; 10 bases line up with TRBD2. The CDR3 totals 16 residues. CDR1 WSHSY and CDR2 SAAADI come from the germline V gene. V lost 6 bases and J lost 4; bases outside the gene matches: 10.

The chain is built from TRBV6-6 and TRBJ1-5; 7 bases are shared with TRBD1. This CDR3 contains 13 residues. From germline, CDR1 is MNHNY and CDR2 SVGAGI (reference sequence). V shed 6 bases and J 6 bases; nucleotides not matched to a gene: 5. The CDR3 nucleotides read TGTGCCAGCAGGTCAGGGGGTGGTCAGCCCCAGCATTTT. Translation gives CASRSGGGQPQHF.

This chain links TRBV3-1 (or the pseudogene TRBV3-2) with TRBJ1-2, with D possibly being TRBD1 (5 bases). The CDR3 consists of 15 residues. CDR1 and CDR2 from the germline V gene are LGHDT and YNNKEL (reference sequence). Trimming cost V 0 bases and J 5 bases, with 13 bases left between them. The CDR3 loop reads CASSQDGRGFYGYTF. CDR3 bases: TGTGCCAGCAGCCAAGATGGTAGGGGTTTTTATGGCTACACCTTC.

As concerns this clone: A read error may produce the germline difference seen at one junction end. The gene calls are TRBV5-4 and TRBJ2-2; TRBD1 matches at 8 bases. The CDR3 has 16 amino acids. CDR1 and CDR2 (germline): SGHNT, YYREEE (reference sequence). The CDR3 region is CATSDFDRGLTGELFF. Here the CDR3 DNA reads TGTGCCACCAGCGATTTTGACAGGGGACTTACCGGGGAGCTGTTTTTT.

This clone was recorded only once. This chain connects TRBV29-1 to TRBJ2-2; D ambiguous. CDR3 length: 11 residues. The V gene's germline CDR1 is SQVTM and CDR2 ANQGSEA. V lost 7 bases and J lost 6, with 9 bases in between. CDR3 loop: CSAVGAGELFF. Written as DNA, the CDR3 is TGCAGCGCCGTAGGTGCCGGGGAGCTGTTTTTT.

The chain couples TRBV6-5 to TRBJ2-1; no firm D call. CDR3 length: 15 amino acids. Trimming took off 6 bases at V and 0 bases at J, with 12 bases between the two ends. Germline V gives CDR1 MNHEY, CDR2 SVGAGI. The CDR3 loop reads CASRPRTPSYNEQFF. For the CDR3, the DNA is TGTGCCAGCAGACCACGGACCCCCTCCTACAATGAGCAGTTCTTC.

The gene calls are TRBV20-1 and TRBJ2-1; perhaps D is TRBD1 or TRBD2 (5 bases each). Germline CDR1 is DFQATT and CDR2 is SNEGSKA (reference sequence). This CDR3 has 16 residues. The germline V and J ends were trimmed by 3 bases and 0 bases, with 15 bases remaining between them. The CDR3 DNA sequence: TGCAGTGCTAGTAATCCGGTTGGGGGCTCCTACAATGAGCAGTTCTTC. As protein: CSASNPVGGSYNEQFF.

This rearrangement joins TRBV9 to TRBJ2-1, with 9 bases lining up with TRBD1. This CDR3 is 14 amino acids long. Germline lookup yields CDR1 SGDLS and CDR2 YYNGEE. Trimming took 3 bases from V and 8 from J; bases not matched to a gene: 6. The CDR3 region is CASSEQGAVDEQFF. DNA for the CDR3: TGTGCCAGCAGCGAACAGGGGGCGGTCGATGAGCAGTTCTTC.

V gene TRBV7-2 combines with J gene TRBJ1-2; 9 nucleotides agree with TRBD1. The CDR3 is 13 amino acids. Germline CDR1 is SGHTA and CDR2 is FQGNSA. V trimming: 5 bases; J trimming: 8 bases; junction bases outside the gene matches: 6. Here the CDR3 reads CASSPRDRDGYTF. In nucleotides, the CDR3 is TGTGCCAGCAGCCCGCGGGACAGGGACGGCTACACCTTC.

The V and J genes are TRBV12-5 and TRBJ2-3, with D possibly TRBD2 on 6 matching bases. The germline CDR1 and CDR2 sequences are LGHNT and FRNRAP. The CDR3 covers 14 residues. Deletions cut 8 bases from V and 0 bases from J, with 12 bases between. This CDR3 reads CASMPSGSTDTQYF. The DNA of the CDR3 is TGTGCTAGTATGCCCAGCGGGAGCACAGATACGCAGTATTTT.

This clone appeared once. The gene calls are TRBV5-1 and TRBJ2-7, with 7 bases lining up with TRBD1. V trimming: 2 bases; J trimming: 3 bases; junction bases outside the gene matches: 5. CDR1 SGHRS and CDR2 YFSETQ come from the germline V gene. This CDR3 has 14 residues. The CDR3 spells CASSFSWTGYEQYF. CDR3 sequence (DNA): TGCGCCAGCAGCTTTAGTTGGACAGGCTACGAGCAGTACTTC. The entire variable domain, with the rest obtained from reference TRBV5-1 and TRBJ2-7, is as follows: KAGVTQTPRYLIKTRGQQVTLSCSPISGHRSVSWYQQTPGQGLQFLFEYFSETQRNKGNFPGRFSGRQFSNSRSEMNVSTLELGDSALYLCASSFSWTGYEQYFGPGTRLTVT.

The rearrangement links TRBV5-1 to TRBJ1-1; 9 bases fit TRBD1. From germline, CDR1 is SGHRS and CDR2 YFSETQ. V lost 4 bases and J lost 1; bases outside the gene matches: 8. This CDR3 has 16 amino acids. The CDR3 loop is CASSIQGARSNTEAFF. The CDR3, as DNA: TGCGCCAGCAGCATACAGGGGGCTCGGTCGAACACTGAAGCTTTCTTT.

The J gene is TRBJ2-6, the V gene TRBV5-1; 7 positions agree with TRBD2. Germline trimming cut 7 bases from V and 0 bases from J; bases unmatched to any gene: 7. The CDR3 has 16 amino acids. The germline gives CDR1 SGHRS, CDR2 YFSETQ. Written as DNA, the CDR3 is TGCGCCAGCCTACTAGCGCCCGACTCTGGGGCCAACGTCCTGACTTTC. Amino acid sequence: CASLLAPDSGANVLTF.

The chain recombines TRBV7-6 with TRBJ1-1; 8 bases are shared with TRBD1. Germline CDR1 reads SGHVS; CDR2 reads FNYEAQ. With V trimmed by 4 bases and J by 0 bases, 4 bases remained unmatched. This CDR3 has 15 residues. The DNA of the CDR3 is TGTGCCAGCAGCTCGCCAGGGGGCCTGAACACTGAAGCTTTCTTT. Encoded protein: CASSSPGGLNTEAFF.

The rearrangement uses TRBV7-9 and TRBJ1-6, with unresolved D. Germline V gene lookup returns CDR1 SEHNR and CDR2 FQNEAQ (reference sequence). This CDR3 has 12 amino acids. Trimming cost V 1 base and J 10 bases, with 5 bases left between them. The CDR3 loop is CASSLDMSPLHF. The CDR3 nucleotides are TGTGCCAGCAGCTTAGATATGTCACCCCTCCACTTT.

CDR3 nucleotides: TGCGCCAGCAGCTTGAACAGCGGGAATACAGCTAGGAATGAGCAGTTCTTC. It translates to CASSLNSGNTARNEQFF. The rearrangement links TRBV5-1 to TRBJ2-1; 7 positions match TRBD2. V was pared by 1 base and J by 7 bases, with 14 bases of the junction left unmatched. From germline, CDR1 is SGHRS and CDR2 YFSETQ. The CDR3 extends over 17 amino acids.

This rearrangement joins TRBV29-1 to TRBJ2-1; D is unresolved. There are 11 residues in the CDR3. V was clipped by 7 bases and J by 5 bases, with 9 bases between them. CDR1 and CDR2 from the germline V gene are SQVTM and ANQGSEA. This CDR3 is CSGTGDNEQFF. As DNA, the CDR3 is TGCAGCGGTACCGGCGACAATGAGCAGTTCTTC.

V and J are TRBV3-1 (or the pseudogene TRBV3-2) and TRBJ2-3; D is ambiguous. Per the germline V gene, CDR1 is LGHDT and CDR2 is YNNKEL (reference sequence). The CDR3 sequence is 13 residues long. Trimming shortened V by 6 bases and J by 1 base, and 8 bases separated the two germline ends. CDR3 nucleotides: TGTGCCAGCAGTCCCGAGGGCACAGATACGCAGTATTTT. It specifies CASSPEGTDTQYF.

The chain recombines TRBV5-1 with TRBJ2-7, with 8 bases aligning to TRBD2. The CDR3 runs to 14 residues. V was clipped by 2 bases and J by 2 bases; unmatched bases: 3. The germline V gene encodes CDR1 SGHRS and CDR2 YFSETQ. The CDR3 nucleotides are TGCGCCAGCAGCTTAGGACTAGCTACCTACGAGCAGTACTTC. Amino acids: CASSLGLATYEQYF.

This clone is a singleton in its sample. This chain joins TRBV7-6 and TRBJ1-3, with D uncertain. Germline CDR1 reads SGHVS; CDR2 reads FNYEAQ. Trimming removed 5 bases at V and 8 bases at J, with 22 bases between. The CDR3 is 16 residues long. CDR3 nucleotides: TGTGCCAGCAGCAACCAGACGTTCAGTGAGGGATACACCATATATTTT. Protein sequence: CASSNQTFSEGYTIYF.

The gene calls are TRBV13 and TRBJ1-1; D is possibly TRBD1 (5 bases). The CDR3 runs 14 residues. CDR1 PRHDT and CDR2 FYEKMQ come from the germline V gene (reference sequence). Deletions cut 6 bases from V and 1 base from J, with 12 bases between. CDR3: CASRMRGRNTEAFF. The DNA of the CDR3 is TGTGCCAGCAGGATGAGGGGCCGGAACACTGAAGCTTTCTTT. Drawing the rest from reference TRBV13 and TRBJ1-1, the complete variable domain is AAGVIQSPRHLIKEKRETATLKCYPIPRHDTVYWYQQGPGQDPQFLISFYEKMQSDKGSIPDRFSAQQFSDYHSELNMSSLELGDSALYFCASRMRGRNTEAFFGQGTRLTVV.

This chain connects TRBV28 to TRBJ1-1; TRBD1 is a possible D gene (6 bases). Trimming pared 2 bases from V and 2 bases from J, leaving 9 bases between. This CDR3 comprises 14 residues. CDR1 and CDR2 (germline): MDHEN, SYDVKM. CDR3 DNA: TGTGCCAGCAGTTTACAGGGGTCCAACACTGAAGCTTTCTTT. It translates to CASSLQGSNTEAFF. Combining the CDR3 with reference TRBV28 and TRBJ1-1 gives the whole variable domain DVKVTQSSRYLVKRTGEKVFLECVQDMDHENMFWYRQDPGLGLRLIYFSYDVKMKEKGDIPEGYSVSREKKERFSLILESASTNQTSMYLCASSLQGSNTEAFFGQGTRLTVV.

The V gene is TRBV6-5, the J gene TRBJ1-2, with D unclear. Per germline, CDR1 MNHEY and CDR2 SVGAGI. CDR3 length: 12 amino acids. With 8 bases removed from V and 6 bases from J, the gap between germline ends came to 13 bases. The CDR3 nucleotides read TGTGCCAGCGAAAGGGATAGCCATGGCTACACCTTC. Translating it yields CASERDSHGYTF.

This clone was counted only a few times. V is TRBV19 and J is TRBJ2-2; D unclear. V lost 2 bases to trimming and J lost 1 base, with 11 bases between them. There are 16 residues in the CDR3. Germline CDR1 is LNHDA and CDR2 is SQIVND (reference sequence). The CDR3 protein is CASSIKGTQNTGELFF. DNA of the CDR3: TGTGCCAGTAGTATAAAGGGAACGCAGAACACCGGGGAGCTGTTTTTT.

The rearrangement links TRBV5-4 to TRBJ2-5; 7 bases agree with TRBD2. CDR1 SGHNT and CDR2 YYREEE come from the germline V gene (reference sequence). The CDR3 contains 14 residues. V dropped 1 base and J dropped 5; count of bases not matched to a gene: 5. CDR3 sequence: CASSLPSGMETQYF. The CDR3 nucleotides are TGTGCCAGCAGCTTGCCAAGCGGGATGGAGACCCAGTACTTC.

The chain has TRBV29-1 and TRBJ2-2; no clear D. CDR1 is SQVTM and CDR2 is ANQGSEA in the germline V gene. Trimming removed 4 bases from V and 4 bases from J, with 7 bases in between. CDR3 length equals 12 residues. Written as DNA, the CDR3 is TGCAGCGTTGGTGCATTCACCGGGGAGCTGTTTTTT. Its translation is CSVGAFTGELFF.

CDR3: CASSEREGSYNEQFF. The CDR3 DNA reads TGCGCCAGCAGTGAGCGGGAGGGCTCCTACAATGAGCAGTTCTTC. This chain joins TRBV10-1 and TRBJ2-1, with 8 positions matching TRBD2. The V gene end was trimmed by 2 bases and the J gene end by 0 bases; junction bases not matched to a gene: 0. The CDR3 length is 15 residues. Germline values: CDR1 WNHNN, CDR2 SYGVQD (reference sequence).

This chain links TRBV5-6 with TRBJ2-7; D gene uncertain. The length of the CDR3 is 17 residues. The germline gives CDR1 SGHDT, CDR2 YYEEEE. Trimming shortened V by 3 bases and J by 4 bases, and 23 bases separated the two germline ends. DNA of the CDR3: TGTGCCAGCAGCTCAGGAAATGCAGTGGGAAAGGCATACGAGCAGTACTTC. Amino acid sequence: CASSSGNAVGKAYEQYF.

J is TRBJ1-1 and V is TRBV9; D is unclear. Looked up from germline, CDR1 is SGDLS and CDR2 is YYNGEE. CDR3 size: 11 residues. The V end lost 3 bases, the J end lost 10 bases, and 10 bases lay between the germline ends. The DNA of the CDR3 is TGTGCCAGCAGCGCGACGGCCGGAGCTTTCTTT. The encoded protein is CASSATAGAFF. Looking up the rest from reference TRBV9 and TRBJ1-1 gives the full variable domain: DSGVTQTPKHLITATGQRVTLRCSPRSGDLSVYWYQQSLDQGLQFLIQYYNGEERAKGNILERFSAQQFPDLHSELNLSSLELGDSALYFCASSATAGAFFGQGTRLTVV.

The chain has TRBV20-1 and TRBJ1-5; D unclear. The germline V gene has CDR1 DFQATT and CDR2 SNEGSKA (reference sequence). With 3 bases removed from V and 1 base from J, the gap between germline ends came to 1 base. The length of the CDR3 is 11 residues. The CDR3 is CSASSNQPQHF. The CDR3 DNA follows: TGCAGTGCTAGCAGCAATCAGCCCCAGCATTTT.